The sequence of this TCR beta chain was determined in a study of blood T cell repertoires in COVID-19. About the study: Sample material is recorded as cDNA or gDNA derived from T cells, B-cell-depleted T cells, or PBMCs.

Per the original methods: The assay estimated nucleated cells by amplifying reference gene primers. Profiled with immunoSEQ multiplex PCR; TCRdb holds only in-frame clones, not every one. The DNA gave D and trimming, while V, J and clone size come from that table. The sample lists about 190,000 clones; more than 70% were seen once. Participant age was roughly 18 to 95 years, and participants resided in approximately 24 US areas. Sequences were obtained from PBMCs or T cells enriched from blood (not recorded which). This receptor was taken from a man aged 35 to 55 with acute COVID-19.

The CDR3 sequence: CASTGTGGYSNQPQHF. The CDR3 bases are TGTGCCAGCACTGGGACAGGGGGATATAGCAATCAGCCCCAGCATTTT. The V call is TRBV28, the J call TRBJ1-5; 11 bases line up with TRBD1. The V gene's germline CDR1 is MDHEN and CDR2 SYDVKM. This CDR3 has 16 amino acids. Trimming took 7 bases from V and 0 from J; bases not matched to a gene: 5.